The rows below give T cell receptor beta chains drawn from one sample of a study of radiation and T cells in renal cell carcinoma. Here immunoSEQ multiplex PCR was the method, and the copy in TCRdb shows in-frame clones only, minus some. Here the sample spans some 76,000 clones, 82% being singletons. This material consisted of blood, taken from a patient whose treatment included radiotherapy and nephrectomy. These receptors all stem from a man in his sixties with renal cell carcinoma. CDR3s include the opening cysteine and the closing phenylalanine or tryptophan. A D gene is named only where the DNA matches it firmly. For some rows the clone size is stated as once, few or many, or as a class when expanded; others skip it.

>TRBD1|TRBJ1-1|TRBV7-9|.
CASSSHIPGQGALNTEAFF
TGTGCCAGCAGCTCACACATCCCCGGACAGGGGGCTTTGAACACTGAAGCTTTCTTT
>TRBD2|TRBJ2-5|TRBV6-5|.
CASRGSGSGETQYF
TGTGCCAGCAGAGGTAGCGGGAGTGGAGAGACCCAGTACTTC
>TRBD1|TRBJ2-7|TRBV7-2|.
CASSLESGQGLIYEQYF
TGTGCCAGCAGCTTAGAGTCGGGACAGGGTTTGATCTACGAGCAGTACTTC
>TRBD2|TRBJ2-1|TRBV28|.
CASSFRTSRHNEQFF
TGTGCCAGCAGTTTCAGGACTAGCCGTCACAATGAGCAGTTCTTC
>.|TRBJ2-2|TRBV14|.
CASSRISVTGELFF
TGTGCCAGCAGCCGTATCTCTGTCACCGGGGAGCTGTTTTTT
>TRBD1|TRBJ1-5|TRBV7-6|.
CASSPGTGRNQPQHF
TGTGCCAGCAGCCCGGGGACAGGGCGCAATCAGCCCCAGCATTTT
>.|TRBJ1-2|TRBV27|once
CASRQDRYGYTF
TGTGCCAGCAGACAGGACCGCTATGGCTACACCTTC
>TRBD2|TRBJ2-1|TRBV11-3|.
CASSLKLAGVYNEQFF
TGTGCCAGCAGCTTAAAACTAGCGGGAGTATACAATGAGCAGTTCTTC
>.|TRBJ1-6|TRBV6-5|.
CASSYGGTNSPLHF
TGTGCCAGCAGTTACGGGGGGACTAATTCACCCCTCCACTTT
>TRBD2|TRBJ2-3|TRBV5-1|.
CATAWTSGLTDTQYF
TGCGCCACCGCATGGACTAGCGGCCTCACAGATACGCAGTATTTT
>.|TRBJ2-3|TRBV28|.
CASSLSGSLDTQYF
TGTGCCAGCAGTTTATCTGGGAGCTTAGATACGCAGTATTTT
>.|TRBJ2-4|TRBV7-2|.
CASSPPRDNVAKNIQYF
TGTGCCAGCAGCCCCCCCCGGGACAATGTAGCCAAAAACATTCAGTACTTC
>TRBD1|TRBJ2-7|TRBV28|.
CASNRGDRVIYEQYF
TGTGCCAGCAACCGCGGGGACAGGGTAATTTACGAGCAGTATTTC
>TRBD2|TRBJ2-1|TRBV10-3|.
CAISEAGSGLAANEQFF
TGTGCCATCAGTGAGGCAGGGTCGGGACTAGCAGCCAATGAGCAGTTCTTC
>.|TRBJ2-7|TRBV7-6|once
CASSQGDFSYEQYF
TGTGCCAGCAGTCAGGGGGACTTCTCCTACGAGCAGTACTTC
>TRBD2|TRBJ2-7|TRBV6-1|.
CASSWTRGEQYF
TGTGCCAGCAGCTGGACTAGGGGCGAGCAGTACTTC
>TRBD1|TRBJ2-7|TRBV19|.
CASKQGAEEQYF
TGTGCCAGCAAACAGGGGGCTGAAGAGCAGTACTTC